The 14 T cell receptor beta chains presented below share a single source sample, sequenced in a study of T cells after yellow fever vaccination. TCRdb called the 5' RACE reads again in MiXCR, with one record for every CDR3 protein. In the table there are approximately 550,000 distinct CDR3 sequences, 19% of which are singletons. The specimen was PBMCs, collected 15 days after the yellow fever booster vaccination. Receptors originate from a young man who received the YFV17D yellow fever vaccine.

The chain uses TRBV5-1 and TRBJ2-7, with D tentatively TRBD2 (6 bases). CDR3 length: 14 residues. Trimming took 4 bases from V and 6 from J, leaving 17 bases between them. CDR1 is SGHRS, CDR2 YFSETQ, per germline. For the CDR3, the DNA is TGCGCCAGCAGCCGCCAGGGAGGAGGTCTCGAGCAGTACTTC. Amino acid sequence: CASSRQGGGLEQYF.

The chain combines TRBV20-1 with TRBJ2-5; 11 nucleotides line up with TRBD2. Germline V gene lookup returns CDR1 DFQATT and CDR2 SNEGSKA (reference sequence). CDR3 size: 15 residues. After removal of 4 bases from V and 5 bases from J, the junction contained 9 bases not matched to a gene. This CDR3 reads CSANSGRAPDETQYF. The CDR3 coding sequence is TGCAGTGCTAATAGCGGGAGGGCCCCGGATGAGACCCAGTACTTC.

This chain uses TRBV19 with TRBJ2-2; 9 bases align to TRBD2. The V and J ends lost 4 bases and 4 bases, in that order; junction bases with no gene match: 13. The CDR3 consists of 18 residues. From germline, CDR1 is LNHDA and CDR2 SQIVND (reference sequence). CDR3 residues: CASSTQGLAGRVTGELFF. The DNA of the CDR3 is TGTGCCAGTAGTACCCAGGGACTAGCAGGTCGAGTCACCGGGGAGCTGTTTTTT.

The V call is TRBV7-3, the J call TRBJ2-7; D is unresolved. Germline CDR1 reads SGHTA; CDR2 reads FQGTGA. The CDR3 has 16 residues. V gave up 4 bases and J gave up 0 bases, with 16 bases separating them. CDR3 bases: TGTGCCAGCAGCTGCCCCCACAGTATCGGCTCCTACGAGCAGTACTTC. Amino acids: CASSCPHSIGSYEQYF.

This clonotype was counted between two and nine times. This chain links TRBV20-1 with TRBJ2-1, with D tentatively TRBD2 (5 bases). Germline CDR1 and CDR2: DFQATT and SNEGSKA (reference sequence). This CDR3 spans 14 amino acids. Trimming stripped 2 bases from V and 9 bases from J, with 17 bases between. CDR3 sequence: CSARRPKGGFEQFF. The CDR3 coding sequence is TGCAGTGCTAGAAGACCCAAAGGAGGCTTTGAGCAGTTCTTC.

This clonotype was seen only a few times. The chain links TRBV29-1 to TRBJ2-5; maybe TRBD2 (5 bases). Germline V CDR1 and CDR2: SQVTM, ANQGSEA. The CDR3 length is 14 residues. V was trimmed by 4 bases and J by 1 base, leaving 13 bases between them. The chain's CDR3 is CSVAMLAGQETQYF. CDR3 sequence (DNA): TGCAGCGTTGCCATGCTAGCCGGCCAAGAGACCCAGTACTTC.

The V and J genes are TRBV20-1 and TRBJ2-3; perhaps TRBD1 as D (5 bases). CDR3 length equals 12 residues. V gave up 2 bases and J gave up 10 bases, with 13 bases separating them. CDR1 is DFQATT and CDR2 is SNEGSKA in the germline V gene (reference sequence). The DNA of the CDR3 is TGCAGTGCTAGACAGACAGCTCCCCCGCAGTATTTT. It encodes CSARQTAPPQYF.

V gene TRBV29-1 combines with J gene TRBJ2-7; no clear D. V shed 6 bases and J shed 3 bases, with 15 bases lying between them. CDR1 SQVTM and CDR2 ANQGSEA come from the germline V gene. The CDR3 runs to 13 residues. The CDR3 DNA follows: TGCAGCGTCGACCGATCGCGAATCTACGAGCAGTACTTC. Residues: CSVDRSRIYEQYF.

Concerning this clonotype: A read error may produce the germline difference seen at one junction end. CDR3 DNA: TGTGCCTGGAATCTAAGGAGACAGGGCAAGACCTTT. Protein sequence: CAWNLRRQGKTF. The rearrangement joins TRBV30 to TRBJ1-3; 7 nucleotides match TRBD1. The germline V gene encodes CDR1 GTSNPN and CDR2 SVGIG (reference sequence). The CDR3 spans 12 residues.

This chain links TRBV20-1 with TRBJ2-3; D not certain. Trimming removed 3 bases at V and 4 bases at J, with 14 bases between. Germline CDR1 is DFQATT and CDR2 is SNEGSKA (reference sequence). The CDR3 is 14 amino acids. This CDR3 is CSARNSRRPDTQYF. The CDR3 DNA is TGCAGTGCTAGGAACTCCCGCCGACCAGATACGCAGTATTTT.

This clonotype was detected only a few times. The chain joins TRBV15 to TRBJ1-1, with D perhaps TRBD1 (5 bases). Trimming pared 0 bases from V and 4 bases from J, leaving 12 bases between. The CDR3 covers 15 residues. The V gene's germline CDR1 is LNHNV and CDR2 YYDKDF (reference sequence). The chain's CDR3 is CATSRDRGRGTEAFF. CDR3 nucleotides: TGTGCCACCAGCAGAGATAGGGGTCGGGGCACTGAAGCTTTCTTT.

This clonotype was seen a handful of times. In DNA form, the CDR3 reads TGTGCCAGCAGCGACACTTGGGATGAGCAGTTCTTC. The encoded protein is CASSDTWDEQFF. The chain links TRBV7-2 to TRBJ2-1; D not certain. There are 12 residues in the CDR3. V dropped 5 bases and J dropped 8 bases, with 10 bases sitting between them. Germline CDR1 SGHTA, CDR2 FQGNSA.

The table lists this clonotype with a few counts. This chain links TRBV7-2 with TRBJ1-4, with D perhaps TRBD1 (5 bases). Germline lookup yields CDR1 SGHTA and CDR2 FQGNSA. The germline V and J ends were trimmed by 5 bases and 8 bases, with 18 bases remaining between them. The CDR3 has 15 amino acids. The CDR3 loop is CASSPWAGVGEKLFF. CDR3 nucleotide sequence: TGTGCCAGCAGCCCCTGGGCGGGGGTAGGGGAAAAACTGTTTTTT.

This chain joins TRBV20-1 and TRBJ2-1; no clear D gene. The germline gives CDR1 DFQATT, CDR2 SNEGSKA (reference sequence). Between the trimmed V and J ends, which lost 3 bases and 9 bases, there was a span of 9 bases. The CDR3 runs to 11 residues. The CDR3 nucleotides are TGCAGTGCTAGCTTTGGTTCTGAGCAGTTCTTC. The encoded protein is CSASFGSEQFF.